The rows below give T cell receptor beta chains drawn from one sample of a study of control samples from healthy donors and cancer patients. Produced via immunoSEQ multiplex PCR; TCRdb's table is partial and in-frame only. Here the sample spans fewer than 250,000 clones, 91% being singletons. Sequencing used blood. Receptor source: a man aged 25 to 45 in good health. Each CDR3 is given without its conserved first and last residue.

j_gene,v_gene,CDR3aa
TRBJ2-1,TRBV5-4,ASSSYLDRRNEQF
TRBJ2-1,TRBV6-5,ASSYSAGADNEQF
TRBJ2-7,TRBV4-1,ATRRLGILSYEQY
TRBJ2-7,TRBV27,ASSLKERTYEQY
TRBJ1-6,TRBV28,ASSLGPGGNSPLH
TRBJ2-1,TRBV19,ASSIDGGANEQF
TRBJ2-7,TRBV6-1,ASSEYQQGIRNEQY
TRBJ2-2,TRBV27,ASSLTGFNTGELF
TRBJ2-7,TRBV5-1,ASSLEAEFYEQY
TRBJ1-6,TRBV30,AWRRDRRNSPLH
TRBJ2-2,TRBV24-1,ATSDPLTGANTGELF
TRBJ2-1,TRBV9,ASSVSGISYNEQF
TRBJ2-7,TRBV6-5,ASKEQQGSYEQY
TRBJ1-3,TRBV2,ASSEGWLSGNTIY
TRBJ2-7,TRBV7-6,ASSPGPSYEQY
TRBJ2-7,TRBV3-1/TRBV3-2,ASTRSGSSYEQY
TRBJ1-5,TRBV2,ASRQGPREPQH
TRBJ2-7,TRBV7-2,ASSSPNRGYEQY
TRBJ2-7,TRBV9,ASSVVGSGGPNPYEQY
TRBJ2-7,TRBV2,ASNKGQGVREQY
TRBJ2-3,TRBV4-1,ASSQDAAGGLGTQY
TRBJ1-6,TRBV7-8,ASSLAADSPLH
TRBJ1-5,TRBV7-8,ASSLDQASNQPQH